This is a list of T cell receptor beta chains from one sample in a study of T cells in Graves' hyperthyroidism and ophthalmopathy. TCRdb reprocessed the multiplex PCR reads via MiXCR and lists one record per CDR3 protein. The table lists roughly 420,000 distinct CDR3 sequences, roughly 15% of them singletons, with 5.3% in the top ten. Sequencing was carried out using blood. All receptors derive from a young woman with Graves' hyperthyroidism. Each CDR3 is given with its conserved first and last residue. A D gene is named only where the DNA matches it firmly. Clone size is given for some rows only: seen once, a few or many times, or a class if the clone is expanded.

j_call	clone_size	cdr3_length	d_call	v_call	cdr3_aa	cdr3_nt
TRBJ1-6	.	14	.	TRBV5-1	CASRGGGGRSPLHF	TGCGCCAGCAGGGGAGGAGGGGGTAGGTCACCCCTCCACTTT
TRBJ2-2	many	18	TRBD2	TRBV15	CATSREGLAGAHTGELFF	TGTGCCACCAGCAGAGAGGGGCTAGCGGGAGCTCACACCGGGGAGCTGTTTTTT
TRBJ2-7	many	16	.	TRBV27	CASSGTGSSTIYEQYF	TGTGCCAGCAGTGGGACGGGGTCTTCCACGATTTACGAGCAGTACTTC
TRBJ1-5	few	14	TRBD1	TRBV10-3	CAISADRDNQPQHF	TGTGCCATCAGCGCCGACAGGGACAATCAGCCCCAGCATTTT
TRBJ1-2	many	16	TRBD1	TRBV19	CASSIHRGSANYGYTF	TGTGCCAGTAGTATCCACAGGGGGAGCGCGAACTATGGCTACACCTTC
TRBJ1-4	many	15	.	TRBV6-1	CASSEETGQFEKLFF	TGTGCCAGCAGTGAAGAAACAGGGCAGTTTGAAAAACTGTTTTTT
TRBJ1-4	.	15	TRBD1	TRBV2	CASRRTGATNEKLFF	TGTGCCAGCAGGAGGACAGGGGCAACTAATGAAAAACTGTTTTTT
TRBJ1-1	many	17	.	TRBV20-1	CSARDQAFGSGDTEAFF	TGCAGTGCTAGAGATCAGGCGTTCGGATCTGGGGACACTGAAGCTTTCTTT
TRBJ2-7	.	15	TRBD2	TRBV6-1	CASSELAGVLYEQYF	TGTGCCAGCAGTGAACTAGCGGGAGTGCTCTACGAGCAGTACTTC
TRBJ1-2	.	15	.	TRBV4-1	CASSQDPTQGYGYTF	TGCGCCAGCAGCCAAGACCCCACACAGGGCTATGGCTACACCTTC
TRBJ2-2	.	14	.	TRBV15	CATSREGFTGELFF	TGTGCCACCAGCAGAGAGGGTTTCACCGGGGAGCTGTTTTTT
TRBJ2-7	many	14	.	TRBV11-2	CASSRPPGAYEQYF	TGTGCCAGCAGCCGGCCCCCAGGGGCCTACGAGCAGTACTTC
TRBJ2-5	.	14	TRBD1	TRBV7-2	CASSSQDRGETQYF	TGTGCCAGCAGCTCTCAGGACAGGGGTGAGACCCAGTACTTC
TRBJ2-5	many	17	TRBD2	TRBV6-6	CASSYGPSGRAQETQYF	TGTGCCAGCAGTTACGGGCCCAGCGGGAGGGCCCAGGAGACCCAGTACTTC
TRBJ1-2	many	11	.	TRBV28	CGSGPNYGYTF	TGTGGCAGCGGCCCTAACTATGGCTACACCTTC
TRBJ1-2	many	14	.	TRBV27	CAVPEGSLHYGYTF	TGTGCCGTTCCTGAGGGCAGCCTCCACTATGGCTACACCTTC
TRBJ1-4	few	15	TRBD1	TRBV7-2	CASSLMGDRDKKLFF	TGTGCCAGCAGCTTAATGGGGGACAGGGATAAAAAACTGTTTTTT
TRBJ2-5	few	13	TRBD1	TRBV29-1	CSVPTGGLETQYF	TGCAGCGTTCCGACAGGGGGCTTGGAGACCCAGTACTTC
TRBJ2-1	few	14	.	TRBV10-3	CAITGEAASREQFF	TGTGCCATCACCGGGGAGGCGGCATCTCGGGAGCAGTTCTTC
TRBJ2-1	.	15	TRBD2	TRBV18	CASSPSGGGVYEQFF	TGTGCCAGCTCACCAAGCGGGGGGGGCGTCTATGAGCAGTTCTTC
TRBJ2-7	.	15	TRBD1	TRBV4-3	CASSQDSDRGSKQYF	TGCGCCAGCAGCCAAGACTCGGACAGGGGCTCCAAGCAGTACTTC
TRBJ2-1	many	17	TRBD2	TRBV2	CASTGISGRVGPYEQFF	TGTGCCAGCACAGGGATCAGCGGGAGGGTCGGGCCTTACGAGCAGTTCTTC
TRBJ2-1	many	17	.	TRBV7-3	CASSRHGGGPQAYEQFF	TGTGCCAGCAGCCGTCATGGGGGGGGCCCACAGGCGTATGAGCAGTTCTTC
TRBJ2-5	.	14	TRBD1	TRBV25-1	CASSGRDRAETQYF	TGTGCCAGCAGTGGCCGGGACAGGGCTGAGACCCAGTACTTC
TRBJ1-1	few	10	.	TRBV30	CAWENTEAFF	TGTGCCTGGGAGAACACTGAAGCTTTCTTT
TRBJ2-7	many	14	.	TRBV6-5	CASSYALGSYEQYF	TGTGCCAGCAGTTACGCACTAGGGAGCTACGAGCAGTACTTC
TRBJ2-5	few	15	TRBD1	TRBV5-1	CASSLGTGGIETQYF	TGCGCCAGCAGCTTGGGGACAGGGGGGATCGAGACCCAGTACTTC
TRBJ2-7	few	13	TRBD2	TRBV7-9	CASSTLAGYEQYF	TGTGCCAGCAGCACCCTAGCGGGTTACGAGCAGTACTTC
TRBJ2-7	many	13	.	TRBV20-1	CSASGSSAYEQYF	TGCAGTGCTAGCGGGAGCTCGGCCTACGAGCAGTACTTC
TRBJ2-1	many	16	TRBD2	TRBV7-9	CASSETLSGRKNEQFF	TGTGCCAGCAGCGAAACCCTAAGCGGGAGAAAAAATGAGCAGTTCTTC
TRBJ2-1	many	14	.	TRBV18	CASSPGRPMNEQFF	TGTGCCAGCTCACCTGGCCGGCCGATGAATGAGCAGTTCTTC
TRBJ2-1	many	16	TRBD2	TRBV5-4	CASRTGLAGDADEQFF	TGTGCCAGCAGAACGGGACTAGCGGGAGATGCCGATGAGCAGTTCTTC
TRBJ2-1	many	17	.	TRBV2	CASSPLGGANLYNEQFF	TGTGCCAGCAGCCCATTGGGGGGGGCCAACCTCTACAATGAGCAGTTCTTC
TRBJ2-1	.	14	TRBD1	TRBV2	CASSEWTGTYEQFF	TGTGCCAGCAGTGAGTGGACAGGGACCTATGAGCAGTTCTTC
TRBJ1-6	many	14	.	TRBV7-2	CASSLGPYNSPLHF	TGTGCCAGCAGCTTAGGACCCTATAATTCACCCCTCCACTTT
TRBJ2-1	few	13	.	TRBV27	CASSFYPGNEQFF	TGTGCCAGCAGTTTTTATCCGGGCAATGAGCAGTTCTTC
TRBJ2-4	many	13	.	TRBV30	CAWSSLASGIQYF	TGTGCCTGGAGTTCCCTAGCGAGTGGCATTCAGTACTTC
TRBJ1-4	.	14	TRBD1	TRBV28	CASRGGGAREKLFF	TGTGCCAGCAGGGGAGGGGGCGCTCGCGAAAAACTGTTTTTT
TRBJ2-5	many	15	TRBD1	TRBV20-1	CSATRPGQGQETQYF	TGCAGTGCTACCCGGCCGGGACAGGGACAAGAGACCCAGTACTTC
TRBJ1-5	many	18	TRBD1	TRBV27	CASSLTGQGAFGNQPQHF	TGTGCCAGCAGCTTGACGGGACAGGGGGCATTTGGCAATCAGCCCCAGCATTTT
TRBJ2-4	.	11	TRBD2	TRBV6-1	CASSRGDIQYF	TGTGCCAGCAGCCGGGGGGACATTCAGTACTTC